Following are 14 T cell receptor beta chains from one sample sequenced in a study of blood T cell repertoires in COVID-19. Some clones are missing from TCRdb's copy, which holds only in-frame ones; the method was immunoSEQ multiplex PCR. This table holds around 300,000 clones, more than 70% found once. Source material: PBMCs or T cells enriched from blood (not recorded which). The receptor set was obtained from a woman under 40 who had recovered from COVID-19.

This clone was seen repeatedly, ten times or more. The J gene is TRBJ1-2, the V gene TRBV7-9; TRBD1 matches 7 bases. The CDR3 is made up of 14 amino acids. Germline loops: CDR1 SEHNR, CDR2 FQNEAQ (reference sequence). J was trimmed by 4 bases and V by 6 bases; bases with no gene match: 8. CDR3 nucleotides: TGTGCCAGCAGACCACAGGGGAAGCCCTATGGCTACACCTTC. Translating gives CASRPQGKPYGYTF.

This chain links TRBV10-2 with TRBJ2-7; D remains unclear. Germline V CDR1 and CDR2: WSHSY, SAAADI. V lost 7 bases and J 2 bases, leaving 15 bases between the germline ends. The CDR3 sequence is 14 residues long. CDR3 protein: CASTEVARTYEQYF. DNA for the CDR3: TGCGCCAGCACCGAGGTTGCCAGAACCTACGAGCAGTACTTC.

This clone was recorded once. J is TRBJ1-2 and V is TRBV12-3 or TRBV12-4; D unclear. V was shortened by 3 bases and J by 6 bases, with 11 bases between the two germline ends. The CDR3 spans 13 residues. The CDR3 sequence is CASSFGAGDGYTF. The DNA for the CDR3 is TGTGCCAGCAGTTTTGGAGCCGGCGATGGCTACACCTTC.

V and J are TRBV24-1 and TRBJ2-7; 9 bases are shared with TRBD1. The germline gives CDR1 KGHDR, CDR2 SFDVKD. J lost 2 bases, V lost 3 bases, and 7 bases had no gene match. The CDR3 consists of 16 residues. CDR3 in amino acids: CATSDHPGQGPYEQYF. CDR3 sequence (DNA): TGTGCCACCAGTGATCACCCGGGACAGGGACCCTACGAGCAGTACTTC.

This chain connects TRBV5-5 to TRBJ2-2; D uncertain. The ends were cut back, 0 bases at V and 4 bases at J, with 7 bases in the middle. Germline V gene sequence: CDR1 SGHKS, CDR2 YYEKEE (reference sequence). The CDR3 is 14 amino acids. CDR3 in amino acids: CASSLGPGTGELFF. The CDR3 coding sequence is TGTGCCAGCAGCTTGGGGCCGGGCACCGGGGAGCTGTTTTTT.

The rearrangement joins TRBV3-1 (or the pseudogene TRBV3-2) to TRBJ1-1, with 7 bases fitting TRBD1. Germline V gene sequence: CDR1 LGHDT, CDR2 YNNKEL (reference sequence). CDR3 length: 13 amino acids. Trimming cost V 5 bases and J 7 bases; bases outside gene matches: 7. The CDR3 loop is CASSYRGLGEAFF. The CDR3 bases are TGTGCCAGCAGCTACAGGGGTTTGGGTGAAGCTTTCTTT.

The rearrangement joins TRBV7-3 to TRBJ2-3; D remains unclear. In germline, CDR1 is SGHTA, CDR2 FQGTGA. Trimming took off 6 bases at V and 6 bases at J, with 13 bases between the two ends. This CDR3 comprises 13 residues. As DNA, the CDR3 is TGTGCCAGCAGTGCTAAGAATTCCGATACGCAGTATTTT. This encodes CASSAKNSDTQYF.

The rearrangement uses TRBV7-2 and TRBJ1-5, with D possibly TRBD1 on 6 matching bases. Trimming removed 5 bases from V and 3 bases from J, with 11 bases in between. Germline V gene data show CDR1 as SGHTA and CDR2 as FQGNSA. The CDR3 has 14 residues. As DNA, the CDR3 is TGTGCCAGCAGCGACCGGGACAACAATCAGCCCCAGCATTTT. Its translation: CASSDRDNNQPQHF.

This clone was seen once. The chain couples TRBV10-3 to TRBJ1-5; TRBD1 agrees at 8 bases. Trimming took 6 bases from V and 7 from J; bases not matched to a gene: 5. The CDR3 sequence is 13 residues long. Germline CDR1 is ENHRY and CDR2 is SYGVKD. CDR3 region: CAISTDRDQPQHF. CDR3 DNA sequence: TGTGCCATCAGCACGGACAGGGACCAGCCCCAGCATTTT.

The chain recombines TRBV5-5 with TRBJ1-1; 7 bases map to TRBD1. In germline, CDR1 is SGHKS, CDR2 YYEKEE (reference sequence). There are 15 residues in the CDR3. The J segment lost 0 bases and the V segment lost 4 bases, leaving 6 bases of the junction unmatched. This chain's CDR3 is CASSDLTGLNTEAFF. Here the CDR3 DNA reads TGTGCCAGCAGCGATCTGACAGGGTTGAACACTGAAGCTTTCTTT.

V usage is TRBV6-1 and J usage is TRBJ1-2; 7 bases fit TRBD1. V shed 0 bases, J shed 4 bases, and the junction held 2 bases outside the gene matches. The CDR3 contains 14 residues. Germline assignment: CDR1 MNHNS and CDR2 SASEGT. The CDR3 DNA follows: TGTGCCAGCAGTGAAGCGCCAGGGGGCTATGGCTACACCTTC. Protein sequence: CASSEAPGGYGYTF.

The V and J genes are TRBV11-3 and TRBJ2-5; possibly TRBD1 for D (5 bases). The CDR3 is 13 residues long. The V and J ends lost 5 bases and 0 bases respectively, with 7 bases between them. Germline CDR1 and CDR2: SGHNT and YENEEA. The CDR3 DNA sequence: TGTGCCAGCAGCAAGGGGAACCAAGAGACCCAGTACTTC. Translating gives CASSKGNQETQYF.

In its sample, this clone was seen a few times. The J gene is TRBJ1-1, the V gene TRBV6-5; 12 bases agree with TRBD1. The CDR3 length is 14 residues. V lost 5 bases to trimming and J lost 10 bases; unmatched junction nucleotides: 8. From germline, CDR1 is MNHEY and CDR2 SVGAGI. The CDR3 DNA reads TGTGCCAGCAGTAAGGGCGGGACAGGGGGCCCAGCTTTCTTT. Amino acids: CASSKGGTGGPAFF.

The chain links TRBV7-9 to TRBJ2-1; 10 bases match TRBD2. From germline, CDR1 is SEHNR and CDR2 FQNEAQ (reference sequence). There are 16 residues in the CDR3. The trim removed 2 bases at V and 9 bases at J, leaving 10 bases unmatched. In DNA, the CDR3 is TGTGCCAGCAGCTTAAGCCGGGGACTAGCGCCCGGTGAGCAGTTCTTC. The encoded protein is CASSLSRGLAPGEQFF.